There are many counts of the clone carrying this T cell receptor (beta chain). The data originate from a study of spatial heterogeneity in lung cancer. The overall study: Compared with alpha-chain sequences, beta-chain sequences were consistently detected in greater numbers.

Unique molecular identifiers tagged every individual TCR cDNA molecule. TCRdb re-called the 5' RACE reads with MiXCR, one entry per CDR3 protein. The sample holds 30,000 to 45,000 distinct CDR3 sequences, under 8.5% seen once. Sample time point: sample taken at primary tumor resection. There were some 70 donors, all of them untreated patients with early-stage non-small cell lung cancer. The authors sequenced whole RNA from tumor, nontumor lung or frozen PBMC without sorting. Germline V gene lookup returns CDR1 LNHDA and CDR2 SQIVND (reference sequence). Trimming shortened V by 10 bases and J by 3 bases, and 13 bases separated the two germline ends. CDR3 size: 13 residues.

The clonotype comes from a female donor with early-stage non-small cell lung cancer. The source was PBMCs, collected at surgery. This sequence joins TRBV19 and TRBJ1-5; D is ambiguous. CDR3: CATLDGYNQPQHF. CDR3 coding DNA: TGTGCCACTTTGGACGGATACAATCAGCCCCAGCATTTT.